This T cell receptor (beta chain) was found in a study of blood T cells in healthy people across ages (dated by TCRdb to 2014 to 2015). In the study overall: Template switching captured roughly one uniquely barcoded TCR beta cDNA molecule per two T cells in model experiments. For two donors (one aged 18 to 30 and one aged 80 or older), the study analyzed two additional independent replicas of 1 million unique cDNA reads from the same blood draw. Donors of different ages were randomly distributed across sequencing lanes to avoid experimental bias. The donors were split into four age groups: young (average around 17 years), middle-aged (about 40), aged (about 62) and long-lived (more than 80). The study measured age-related changes in TCR beta repertoire diversity using deep sequencing normalized with unique cDNA molecular identifiers.

Spanning cysteine to phenylalanine, the CDR3 consists of 16 amino acids. Solely the CDR3 DNA is kept, with 48 bases framed from the first base. Per the germline V gene, MNHEY is the CDR1 and SVGEGT is the CDR2. Systemically healthy Caucasian individuals from Russia, 39 in total and aged about 6 to 95 years, were included as donors. Each donor gave ten milliliters of peripheral blood, drawn into EDTA-treated Vacutainer tubes. Ficoll-Paque density-gradient centrifugation was used to isolate PBMCs, with at least 6 million per sample. Trizol reagent was used to extract total RNA from the PBMCs, yielding at least 6 micrograms per sample. Naive CD45RAhigh/CD27high T cell percentages were measured by flow cytometry on a PBMC aliquot from every donor. Paper-wide results and their limitations: Compared with the aged group, the long-lived group had more naive CD4+ T cells, fewer expanded clones and increased TCR diversity, a pattern suggesting age selection. Observed TCR beta diversity per million T cells fell roughly linearly with age, and a significant reduction was already apparent by age roughly 40. The percentage of naive T cells measured by flow cytometry correlated strongly with observed TCR beta diversity. Estimates of total diversity based on one million sequenced T cells were regarded as lower bounds and as underestimates. Conclusive comparison of naive and antigen-experienced compartments was prevented by the profiling of bulk unsorted PBMCs. The CMV infection status of donors was not known, potentially confounding age-related changes in expanded clonotypes.

The receptor library was made with 5' RACE. The instrument was an Illumina HiSeq 2500. The second PCR ran for about 7 to 11 cycles and used a J-beta primer mix along with a sample-barcoded 5' primer. A template-switch 5' adaptor carrying 12 random nucleotides introduced a unique molecular identifier onto each TCR beta cDNA molecule. Each sample yielded at least 3 million CDR3-containing paired-end reads. First-strand cDNA synthesis was performed from all RNA using the Mint cDNA synthesis kit, with priming by a TRBC-specific oligonucleotide. All cDNA was treated with uracil-DNA glycosylase and then went through a first 18-cycle PCR with the universal primers M1SS and BC2_uni_R. The paper's processing steps were these. For normalization, 1 million high-quality reads were randomly selected from each sample, with every read carrying a distinct molecular identifier. Reads sharing molecular identifiers were discarded rather than binned into consensus sequences. CDR3 identification, clonotype clustering and error correction used MiTCR with a Q25 quality threshold and the strictest error-elimination algorithm. A nonparametric unseen species model with Euler transformation was used to estimate lower-bound total TCR beta diversity. TCRdb applied fastp at Q25 and MiXCR to the public reads, then kept only in-frame beta chains. Every distinct CDR3 protein forms one entry, paired with its most common genes and DNA. Clone size and V and J calls follow TCRdb, not the original study. This sample comprises approximately 800,000 distinct CDR3 sequences, about 37% of them detected only once. Under 15% of the sample belongs to the ten largest clones.

Concerning this clonotype: It lacks a known antigen. Germline and junction disagree at one end, which may indicate a read error.

Sequenced material: blood. The V and J segments used are TRBV6-2 or TRBV6-3 and TRBJ2-1, with the D gene possibly TRBD1 or TRBD2, each one fitting 6 bases. This TCR was recovered from a man younger than 35 in good health. The nucleotides are TGTGCCCGCAGTTACTCATGGGGGGCGTGGGGCAATGAGCAGTTCTTC. Its protein product is CARSYSWGAWGNEQFF.